The sequence of this T cell receptor (beta chain) was determined in a study of T cells in Graves' hyperthyroidism and ophthalmopathy. Study-wide points: Ophthalmopathy was model-predicted a median around 6.1 months pre-onset. A 13 V-J signature model discriminated ophthalmopathy versus stable hyperthyroidism.

CDR3 length: 15 residues. Germline lookup yields CDR1 SGHTA and CDR2 FQGNSA. Stable hyperthyroidism: no ophthalmopathy progression over 18 months of follow-up. The PBMCs were taken from 10 ml of fresh peripheral blood. TCR beta CDR3 sequences were amplified from RNA transcripts. HTBI primers were used for first-round RT-PCR of the TCR CDR3. TCRdb reanalysed the multiplex PCR reads using MiXCR and keeps one entry per CDR3 protein. The sample holds over 150,000 distinct CDR3 sequences, 15% to 20% seen once. As concerns this clonotype: Its target is unknown. Possible read error: a much larger clone is one base away.

This chain joins TRBV7-2 and TRBJ2-1, with 9 bases matching TRBD2. This receptor was obtained from a woman in her forties or fifties with Graves' hyperthyroidism. Sequences were obtained from blood. The CDR3 reads CASSAGRGGYNEQSF. CDR3 DNA: TGTGCCAGCAGCGCTGGGCGGGGGGGGTACAATGAGCAGTCCTTC.